This T cell receptor (beta chain) was identified in a study of CD8 T cells in Susac syndrome (dated by TCRdb to the late 2010s). A note on the overall study: Repertoire sequencing was used to test whether CD8+ T cell activation and differentiation in Susac syndrome was antigen driven.

RNA was extracted with the RNeasy kit and roughly 0.45 to 1 ug was reverse transcribed using random hexamers. TCR beta CDR3 regions were amplified with the immunoSEQ multiplex PCR assay covering 54 Vbeta and 13 Jbeta segments. Bias from PCR amplification was corrected by using a synthetic template baseline for primer optimization and for computational correction. Under the source paper's analysis protocol: Reads were annotated to V, D and J genes per IMGT and analyzed with immunoSEQ Analyzer, keeping only productive sequences. To calculate clonality, Shannon entropy was normalized by log2 of the number of productive unique sequences and then subtracted from one. For each patient and control, public and private clones were evaluated among the 100 most prevalent clones. Clones were defined as Susac-specific if absent from the healthy and MS cohorts, from under 1,200 published viral clones and from other ImmuneACCESS disease sequences. Starting from the raw public reads, TCRdb applied fastp trimming at Q25, assembled clones with MiXCR and retained in-frame beta chains. Here each entry gathers all rows of one CDR3 protein and keeps the most common genes and DNA. The V and J calls and clone size are TCRdb's, not the authors'. In this sample the table shows some 170,000 distinct CDR3 sequences, around 94% of which occur a single time. The ten largest clones capture over 0.09% of the sample.

Broader findings and caveats from the paper: The number of individuals in the TCR sequencing and HLA analysis was recognized as being relatively small.

There are a few counts of this clonotype. Its antigen is unknown. Base qualities are not recorded, but no much larger clone differs from it by a single base. CDR1 KGHSH and CDR2 LQKENI were looked up in the germline V gene. From its cysteine to its phenylalanine, the CDR3 spans 11 amino acids. Only CDR3 DNA remains: 33 bases, in frame from the first base. V is shortened by 6 bases, J by 5 bases, and the region joining them spans 8 bases. Peripheral blood CD8+ and CD4+ T cells from healthy donors, Susac syndrome patients and multiple sclerosis patients were profiled using high-throughput TCR beta sequencing. Treatment-naive patients with stable or active relapsing-remitting disease fulfilling revised McDonald criteria were used as multiple sclerosis controls. Bulk CD8+ and CD4+ T cells were purified by magnetic negative isolation, while CD8+ TEMRA cells were enriched using FACS. Blood was collected in EDTA tubes and processed within 24 hours, with PBMCs isolated through density gradient centrifugation. PBMCs intended for TCR sequencing were cryopreserved in liquid nitrogen and were subsequently thawed in a 37 degrees C water bath. Purity of sorted or isolated CD4+, CD8+ and CD8+ TEMRA cells was at least 90%.

The sequence links TRBV18 to TRBJ2-7; the D gene assignment is perhaps TRBD1 or TRBD2, with each matching 5 bases. The sample was CD4+ T cells from PBMCs. This TCR came from a human donor with multiple sclerosis. The DNA sequence is TGTGCCAGCTCCCCGGGGCACGAGCAGTACTTC. Its protein product is CASSPGHEQYF. With all but the CDR3 taken from the reference TRBV18 and TRBJ2-7 genes, the full variable domain is: NAGVMQNPRHLVRRRGQEARLRCSPMKGHSHVYWYRQLPEEGLKFMVYLQKENIIDESGMPKERFSAEFPKEGPSILRIQQVVRGDSAAYFCASSPGHEQYFGPGTRLTVT.